The following is a T cell receptor (beta chain) sequence with its context. Its antigen is currently unknown. The CDR3 contains 16 residues. CDR1 is LNHDA, CDR2 SQIVND, per germline (reference sequence). V lost 1 base and J lost 0, with 12 bases in between. The sample originates from a study of monozygotic twins with cystic fibrosis. Study information: Library input was 2.5 to 3.5 micrograms of fragmented DNA, with about 15 PCR cycles.

Clones were sequenced by immunoSEQ multiplex PCR, and TCRdb holds only the in-frame ones, with some missing. This sample yields tens of thousands of clones, of which around nine tenths are seen a single time; approximately 1.2% belongs to the top ten. Regarding the study as a whole: Unrelated CF individuals shared fewer identical clonotypes than monozygotic CF twins. Median Simpson clonality of approximately 0.01 suggested naive T cells predominated. Co-twins had the most similar V usage for 13 of 16 pairs, J for 8.

Sequencing was carried out using blood. The sequence derives from a woman aged 25-40 years with cystic fibrosis. This rearrangement joins TRBV19 to TRBJ1-1; no definite D call. CDR3 loop: CASSIVPTVMNTEAFF. The CDR3 region has the DNA TGTGCCAGTAGTATAGTCCCGACGGTTATGAACACTGAAGCTTTCTTT.